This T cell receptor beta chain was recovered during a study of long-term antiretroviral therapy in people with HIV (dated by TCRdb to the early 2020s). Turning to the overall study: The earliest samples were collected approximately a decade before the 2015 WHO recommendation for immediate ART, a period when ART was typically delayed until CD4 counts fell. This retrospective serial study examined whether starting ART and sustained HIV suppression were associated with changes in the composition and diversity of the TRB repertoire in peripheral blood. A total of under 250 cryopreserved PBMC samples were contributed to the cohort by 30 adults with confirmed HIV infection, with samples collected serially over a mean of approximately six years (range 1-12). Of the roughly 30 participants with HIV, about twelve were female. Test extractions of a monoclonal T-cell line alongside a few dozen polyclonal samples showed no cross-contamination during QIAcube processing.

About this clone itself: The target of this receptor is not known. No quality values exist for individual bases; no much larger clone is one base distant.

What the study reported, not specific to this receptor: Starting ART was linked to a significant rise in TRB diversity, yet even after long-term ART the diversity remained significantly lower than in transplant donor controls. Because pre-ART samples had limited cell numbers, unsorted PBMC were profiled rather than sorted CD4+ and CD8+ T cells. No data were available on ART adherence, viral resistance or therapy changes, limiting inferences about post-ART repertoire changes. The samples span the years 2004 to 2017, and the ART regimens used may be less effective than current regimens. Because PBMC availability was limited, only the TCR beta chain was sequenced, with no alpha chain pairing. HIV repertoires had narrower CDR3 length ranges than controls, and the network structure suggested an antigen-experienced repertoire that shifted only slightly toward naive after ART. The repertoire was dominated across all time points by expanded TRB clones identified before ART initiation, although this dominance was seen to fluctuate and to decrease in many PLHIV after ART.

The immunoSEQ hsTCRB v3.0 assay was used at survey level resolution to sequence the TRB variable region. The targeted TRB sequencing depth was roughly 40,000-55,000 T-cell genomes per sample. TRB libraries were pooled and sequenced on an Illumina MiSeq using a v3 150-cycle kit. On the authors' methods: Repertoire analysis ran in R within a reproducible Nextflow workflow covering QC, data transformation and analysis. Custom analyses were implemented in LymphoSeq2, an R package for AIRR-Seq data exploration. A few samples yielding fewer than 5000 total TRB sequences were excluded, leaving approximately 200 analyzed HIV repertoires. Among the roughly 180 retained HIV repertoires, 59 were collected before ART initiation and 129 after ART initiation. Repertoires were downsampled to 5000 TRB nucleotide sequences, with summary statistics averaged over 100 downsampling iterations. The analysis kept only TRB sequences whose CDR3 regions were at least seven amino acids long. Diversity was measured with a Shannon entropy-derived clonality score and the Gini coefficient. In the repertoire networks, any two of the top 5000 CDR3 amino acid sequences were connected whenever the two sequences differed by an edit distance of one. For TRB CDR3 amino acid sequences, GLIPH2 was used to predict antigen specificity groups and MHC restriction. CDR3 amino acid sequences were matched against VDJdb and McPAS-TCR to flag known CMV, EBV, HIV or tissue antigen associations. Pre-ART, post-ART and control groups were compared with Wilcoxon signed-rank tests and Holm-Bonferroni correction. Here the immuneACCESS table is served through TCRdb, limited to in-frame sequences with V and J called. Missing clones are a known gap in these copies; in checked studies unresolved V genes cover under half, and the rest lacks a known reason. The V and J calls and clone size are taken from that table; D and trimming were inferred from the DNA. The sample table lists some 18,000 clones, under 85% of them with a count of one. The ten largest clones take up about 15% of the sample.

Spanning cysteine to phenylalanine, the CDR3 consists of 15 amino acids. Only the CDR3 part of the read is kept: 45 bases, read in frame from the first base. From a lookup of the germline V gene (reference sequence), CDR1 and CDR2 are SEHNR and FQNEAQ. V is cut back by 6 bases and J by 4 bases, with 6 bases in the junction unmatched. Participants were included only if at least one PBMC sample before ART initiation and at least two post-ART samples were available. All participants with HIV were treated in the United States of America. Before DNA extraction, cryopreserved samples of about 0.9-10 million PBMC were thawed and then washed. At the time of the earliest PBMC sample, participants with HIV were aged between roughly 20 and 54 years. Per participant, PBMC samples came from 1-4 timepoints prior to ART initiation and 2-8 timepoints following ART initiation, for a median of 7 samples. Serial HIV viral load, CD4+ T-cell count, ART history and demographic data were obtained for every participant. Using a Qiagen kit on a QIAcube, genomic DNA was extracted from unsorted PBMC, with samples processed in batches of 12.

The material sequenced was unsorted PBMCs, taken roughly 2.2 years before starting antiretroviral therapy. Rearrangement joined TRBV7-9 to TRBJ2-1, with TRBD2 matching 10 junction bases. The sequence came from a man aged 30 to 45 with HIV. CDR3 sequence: CASSNGTSVYNEQFF. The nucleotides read TGTGCCAGCAGTAACGGGACTAGCGTATACAATGAGCAGTTCTTC.